The rows below give T cell receptor beta chains drawn from one sample of a study of cytomegalovirus exposure and HLA in healthy donors. The assay was immunoSEQ multiplex PCR, and TCRdb's table has in-frame clones only and misses some. Among fewer than 250,000 clones listed, 87% were seen once. Sequencing input: PBMCs. Receptors were obtained from a man younger than 35 in good health and CMV-seronegative. Both conserved end residues are part of each CDR3. The D gene is left open where the match is weak. Part of the rows lack a size; the others show once, few, many or a class for expanded clones.

cdr3_aa	cdr3_nt	clone_size	v_call	j_call	d_call
CASSTTSGSSYNEQFF	TGTGCCAGCAGCACGACTAGCGGAAGCTCCTACAATGAGCAGTTCTTC	NA	TRBV27	TRBJ2-1	TRBD2
CASSTARGYNEQFF	TGCGCCAGCAGCACTGCCCGGGGGTACAATGAGCAGTTCTTC	NA	TRBV4-1	TRBJ2-1	NA
CASSHRASNQPQHF	TGTGCCAGCAGTCACAGGGCCAGCAATCAGCCCCAGCATTTT	NA	TRBV6-5	TRBJ1-5	NA
CASSLSWGQVNTGELFF	TGTGCCAGCAGCTTGAGCTGGGGACAGGTGAACACCGGGGAGCTGTTTTTT	NA	TRBV5-6	TRBJ2-2	TRBD1
CASSQWDRYEQYF	TGCGCCAGCAGCCAATGGGACAGATACGAGCAGTACTTC	NA	TRBV4-3	TRBJ2-7	TRBD1
CASSLDRNQPQHF	TGCGCCAGCAGCTTGGACAGGAATCAGCCCCAGCATTTT	once	TRBV5-1	TRBJ1-5	NA
CASSSGSGSSNEQFF	TGTGCCAGCAGTTCGGGAAGCGGGAGTTCCAATGAGCAGTTCTTC	NA	TRBV7-7	TRBJ2-1	TRBD2
CASSLKGGLAINNEQFF	TGTGCCAGCAGCTTAAAGGGTGGCCTAGCGATTAACAATGAGCAGTTCTTC	NA	TRBV7-3	TRBJ2-1	NA
CASSTGQAAGELFF	TGTGCCAGCAGCACTGGACAGGCGGCCGGGGAGCTGTTTTTT	NA	TRBV7-3	TRBJ2-2	TRBD1
CASSVGPDPTDTQYF	TGTGCCAGCAGCGTAGGCCCAGATCCGACAGATACGCAGTATTTT	NA	TRBV9	TRBJ2-3	NA
CASSTGRGGTYNEQFF	TGTGCCAGCAGCACCGGGAGGGGCGGGACCTACAATGAGCAGTTCTTC	NA	TRBV5-4	TRBJ2-1	TRBD2
CASSLRLAGGLNEQYF	TGCGCCAGCAGCCTCCGACTAGCGGGAGGTCTCAACGAGCAGTACTTC	NA	TRBV4-1	TRBJ2-7	TRBD2
CASRKTSGSYEQYF	TGTGCCAGCAGAAAGACTAGCGGGTCCTACGAGCAGTACTTC	once	TRBV6-1	TRBJ2-7	TRBD2
CASTHGRVLVNSPLHF	TGTGCCAGCACCCACGGCAGGGTACTCGTTAATTCACCCCTCCACTTT	NA	TRBV5-8	TRBJ1-6	NA
CASSPRGYTSPLHF	TGTGCCAGCTCACCCCGGGGGTATACTTCACCCCTCCACTTT	once	TRBV18	TRBJ1-6	NA
CASIPDRVADSPLHF	TGTGCCAGCATCCCTGACAGGGTTGCGGATTCACCCCTCCACTTT	few	TRBV6-1	TRBJ1-6	TRBD1
CASSLRDRSSYEQYF	TGTGCCAGCAGTTTGCGGGACAGGAGCTCCTACGAGCAGTACTTC	NA	TRBV27	TRBJ2-7	TRBD1
CASQGAFNSPLHF	TGTGCCAGTCAGGGGGCTTTTAATTCACCCCTCCACTTT	few	TRBV19	TRBJ1-6	TRBD1
CSVVRDWETQYF	TGCAGCGTTGTCAGGGATTGGGAGACCCAGTACTTC	NA	TRBV29-1	TRBJ2-5	NA
CAWSTLGGVTEAFF	TGTGCCTGGAGTACCTTGGGAGGAGTCACTGAAGCTTTCTTT	NA	TRBV30	TRBJ1-1	NA
CASSENPGGLPDTQYF	TGTGCCAGCAGCGAAAACCCGGGAGGCCTTCCAGATACGCAGTATTTT	NA	TRBV9	TRBJ2-3	TRBD2
CATYEIDSLSYEQYF	TGTGCCACCTACGAAATAGACAGTCTCTCCTACGAGCAGTACTTC	NA	TRBV2	TRBJ2-7	NA
CAISAGTGNRKQYF	TGTGCCATCAGTGCCGGGACAGGGAATCGTAAGCAGTACTTC	NA	TRBV10-3	TRBJ2-7	TRBD1
CASSRSFPREWASYEQYF	TGCGCCAGCAGTCGAAGTTTTCCGAGGGAGTGGGCCTCCTACGAGCAGTACTTC	NA	TRBV4-1	TRBJ2-7	NA
CASSLPQGGETQYF	TGCGCCAGCAGTCTTCCCCAGGGTGGAGAGACCCAGTACTTC	NA	TRBV5-1	TRBJ2-5	NA
CASSPPGGGNTGELFF	TGTGCCAGCAGTCCCCCGGGGGGTGGGAACACCGGGGAGCTGTTTTTT	NA	TRBV28	TRBJ2-2	TRBD2
CSVCRLAADRWQFF	TGCAGCGTCTGTAGACTAGCGGCAGATCGGTGGCAGTTCTTC	NA	TRBV29-1	TRBJ2-1	TRBD2
CASREKGVSYEQYF	TGTGCCAGCAGAGAGAAGGGGGTCTCCTACGAGCAGTACTTC	NA	TRBV28	TRBJ2-7	NA
CASLNPGQGNQPQHF	TGTGCCAGCCTAAATCCGGGACAGGGCAATCAGCCCCAGCATTTT	NA	TRBV19	TRBJ1-5	TRBD1
CASSIKGLTYEQYF	TGTGCCAGTAGTATAAAGGGACTCACCTACGAGCAGTACTTC	NA	TRBV19	TRBJ2-7	NA
CASSQVGARRGTQYF	TGCGCCAGCAGCCAAGTAGGTGCTCGGAGAGGTACGCAGTATTTT	NA	TRBV4-1	TRBJ2-3	NA
CASSPGTGGRWAFF	TGTGCCAGCAGCCCCGGGACAGGGGGAAGGTGGGCTTTCTTT	NA	TRBV11-2	TRBJ1-1	TRBD1
CASSVGPGRNSPLHF	TGTGCCAGCAGCGTAGGCCCAGGGAGGAATTCACCCCTCCACTTT	NA	TRBV9	TRBJ1-6	NA
CASSSGQTINQPQHF	TGTGCCAGCAGTTCGGGACAGACAATCAATCAGCCCCAGCATTTT	NA	TRBV6-9	TRBJ1-5	TRBD1
CSGNRGNTEAFF	TGCAGCGGTAACAGGGGGAACACTGAAGCTTTCTTT	once	TRBV29-1	TRBJ1-1	TRBD1
CASSLAGQNQPQHF	TGTGCCAGCAGCTTGGCGGGACAGAATCAGCCCCAGCATTTT	NA	TRBV5-4	TRBJ1-5	TRBD1
CASSQRTSGVGETQYF	TGTGCCAGCAGCCAACGGACTAGTGGGGTGGGGGAGACCCAGTACTTC	NA	TRBV7-8	TRBJ2-5	TRBD2
CASSLGGADTQYF	TGTGCCAGCAGCTTAGGCGGGGCAGATACGCAGTATTTT	NA	TRBV13	TRBJ2-3	NA
CASSLEAGRSTDTQYF	TGTGCCAGCAGCTTAGAGGCGGGTCGGAGCACAGATACGCAGTATTTT	once	TRBV7-6	TRBJ2-3	NA
CAGQALYNSPLHF	TGTGCCGGGCAGGCTTTGTATAATTCACCCCTCCACTTT	NA	TRBV7-2	TRBJ1-6	NA
CASSLVPGVGYSPDAFF	TGTGCCAGCAGCTTAGTACCGGGAGTGGGGTACTCTCCTGACGCTTTCTTT	NA	TRBV7-2	TRBJ1-1	NA
CASMPYSSGRNEQFF	TGTGCCAGCATGCCCTACTCTAGCGGGAGGAATGAGCAGTTCTTC	NA	TRBV7-2	TRBJ2-1	TRBD2
CASRPGMTTEAFF	TGTGCCAGCAGGCCCGGGATGACCACTGAAGCTTTCTTT	NA	TRBV14	TRBJ1-1	NA
CASSLGGGGRTPNEQFF	TGCGCCAGCAGCTTGGGAGGAGGGGGCAGGACTCCCAATGAGCAGTTCTTC	NA	TRBV5-1	TRBJ2-1	NA
CASSLGASVNEQFF	TGCGCCAGCAGCTTGGGAGCTAGCGTCAATGAGCAGTTCTTC	NA	TRBV5-1	TRBJ2-1	NA
CASRKTGGEQYF	TGTGCCAGCAGGAAAACAGGGGGCGAGCAGTACTTC	NA	TRBV6-5	TRBJ2-7	TRBD1
CSVGTGDRRYF	TGCAGCGTTGGGACAGGGGATCGGAGGTACTTC	NA	TRBV29-1	TRBJ2-4	TRBD1
CASGQGAFGNTIYF	TGTGCCAGTGGGCAGGGGGCCTTCGGAAACACCATATATTTT	NA	TRBV6-5	TRBJ1-3	TRBD1
CASSLAGLAGGTGELFF	TGTGCCAGCAGCTTGGCCGGGCTAGCGGGGGGCACCGGGGAGCTGTTTTTT	NA	TRBV5-6	TRBJ2-2	TRBD2
CASSSDIHNEQFF	TGTGCCAGCAGCTCGGACATCCACAATGAGCAGTTCTTC	NA	TRBV7-3	TRBJ2-1	NA
CASSPTQGETQYF	TGTGCCAGCTCACCGACTCAGGGAGAGACCCAGTACTTC	NA	TRBV18	TRBJ2-5	NA
CASRQEANTGELFF	TGTGCCAGCAGGCAGGAAGCGAACACCGGGGAGCTGTTTTTT	NA	TRBV5-4	TRBJ2-2	NA
CASITPTGPLDYGYTF	TGTGCCAGCATCACCCCGACAGGGCCACTTGACTATGGCTACACCTTC	few	TRBV28	TRBJ1-2	TRBD1
CASSIWTGKHSPLHF	TGTGCCAGTAGTATTTGGACAGGGAAACATTCACCCCTCCACTTT	NA	TRBV19	TRBJ1-6	TRBD1
CASSLGGTKNEKLFF	TGTGCCAGCAGTTTAGGCGGGACGAAGAACGAAAAACTGTTTTTT	NA	TRBV28	TRBJ1-4	NA
CASSPSADTQYF	TGTGCCAGCTCACCCTCGGCAGATACGCAGTATTTT	NA	TRBV18	TRBJ2-3	NA
CASSRYDSMNTEAFF	TGCGCCAGCAGCCGCTACGACTCGATGAACACTGAAGCTTTCTTT	NA	TRBV4-1	TRBJ1-1	NA